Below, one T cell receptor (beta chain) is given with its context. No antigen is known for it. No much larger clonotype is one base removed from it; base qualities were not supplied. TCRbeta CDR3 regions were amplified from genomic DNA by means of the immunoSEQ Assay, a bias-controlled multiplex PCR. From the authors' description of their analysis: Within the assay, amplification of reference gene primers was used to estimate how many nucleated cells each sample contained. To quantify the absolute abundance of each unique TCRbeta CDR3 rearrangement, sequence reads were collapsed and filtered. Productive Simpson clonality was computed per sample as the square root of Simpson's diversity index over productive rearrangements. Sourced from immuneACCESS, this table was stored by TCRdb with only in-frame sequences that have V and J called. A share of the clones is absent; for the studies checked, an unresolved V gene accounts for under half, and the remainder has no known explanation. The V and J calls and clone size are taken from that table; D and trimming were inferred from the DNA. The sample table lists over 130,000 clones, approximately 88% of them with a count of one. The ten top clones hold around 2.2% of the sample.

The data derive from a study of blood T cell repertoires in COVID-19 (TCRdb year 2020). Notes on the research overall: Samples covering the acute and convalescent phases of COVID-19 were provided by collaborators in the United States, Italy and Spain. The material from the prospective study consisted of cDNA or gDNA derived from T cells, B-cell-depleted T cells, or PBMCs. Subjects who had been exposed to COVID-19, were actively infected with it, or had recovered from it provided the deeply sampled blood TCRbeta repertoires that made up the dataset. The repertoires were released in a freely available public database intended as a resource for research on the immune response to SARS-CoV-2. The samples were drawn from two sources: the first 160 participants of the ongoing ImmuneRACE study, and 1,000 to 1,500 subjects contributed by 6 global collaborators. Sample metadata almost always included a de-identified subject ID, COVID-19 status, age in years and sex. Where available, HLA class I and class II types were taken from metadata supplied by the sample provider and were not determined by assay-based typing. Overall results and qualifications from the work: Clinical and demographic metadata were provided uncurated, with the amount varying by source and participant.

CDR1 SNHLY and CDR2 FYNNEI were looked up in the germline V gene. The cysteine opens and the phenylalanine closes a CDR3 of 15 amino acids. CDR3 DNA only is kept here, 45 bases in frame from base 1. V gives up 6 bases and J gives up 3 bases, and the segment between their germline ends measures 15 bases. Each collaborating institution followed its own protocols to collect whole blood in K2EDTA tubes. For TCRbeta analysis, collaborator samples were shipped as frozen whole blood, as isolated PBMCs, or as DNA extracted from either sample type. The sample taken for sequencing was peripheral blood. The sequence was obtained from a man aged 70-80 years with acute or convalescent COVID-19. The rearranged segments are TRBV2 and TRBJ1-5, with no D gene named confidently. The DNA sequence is TGTGCCAGCAGGGAGCAGTCAATTACCAATCAGCCCCAGCATTTT. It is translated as CASREQSITNQPQHF.